Shown below are 22 T cell receptor beta chains from a single sample sequenced in a study of T-cell memory formation after mild COVID-19. TCRdb redid the calling of the 5' RACE reads with MiXCR, one entry per CDR3 protein. This table has hundreds of thousands of distinct CDR3 sequences, approximately 15% appearing once. The sample consisted of PBMCs or a T cell subset sorted from them (not recorded which). The source of these receptors is a man between 18 and 35 years old who had mild COVID-19 (a few samples of this study predate the infection). Cell type and time point are not known.

This clonotype came up once. J is TRBJ2-1 and V is TRBV7-2; D ambiguous. Looked up from germline, CDR1 is SGHTA and CDR2 is FQGNSA. Trimming left V 5 bases short and J 9 bases short, with 8 bases between. This CDR3 region has 11 residues. The CDR3 here is CASSGTIEQFF. CDR3 DNA sequence: TGTGCCAGCAGCGGCACCATTGAGCAGTTCTTC.

This clonotype appeared a few times. The rearrangement uses TRBV6-1 and TRBJ2-3; D unclear. Trimming stripped 3 bases from V and 2 bases from J, with 6 bases between. The germline CDR1 and CDR2 sequences are MNHNS and SASEGT. The CDR3 sequence is 13 residues long. The chain's CDR3 is CASSDSNTDTQYF. The CDR3 nucleotides are TGTGCCAGCAGTGACAGTAACACAGATACGCAGTATTTT.

This clonotype was found a few times. The chain couples TRBV27 to TRBJ1-1, with D perhaps matching TRBD1 (5 bases). The germline V and J ends were trimmed by 3 bases and 7 bases, with 12 bases remaining between them. This CDR3 is built from 13 residues. Germline V gives CDR1 MNHEY, CDR2 SMNVEV (reference sequence). CDR3 DNA sequence: TGTGCCAGCAGTTTGAAGGTTAGGGGTGAAGCTTTCTTT. Its protein product is CASSLKVRGEAFF.

CDR3 sequence reads: CACRTANTEAFF. CDR3 sequence (DNA): TGTGCCTGCCGGACGGCGAACACTGAAGCTTTCTTT. V usage is TRBV7-9 and J usage is TRBJ1-1; D is undetermined. From germline, CDR1 is SEHNR and CDR2 FQNEAQ (reference sequence). V was clipped by 11 bases and J by 1 base, with 11 bases between them. The CDR3 sequence is 12 residues long.

Worth noting for this clonotype: An end of the junction does not agree with germline; a read error may underlie this. V gene TRBV20-1 combines with J gene TRBJ1-2; D gene uncertain. The CDR3 is 14 residues long. The germline V gene has CDR1 DFQATT and CDR2 SNEGSKA (reference sequence). The CDR3 nucleotides read TGCAGTGCTAGTGCCCGCCGGTCTACCTATTGCTACACCTTC. It specifies CSASARRSTYCYTF.

This rearrangement joins TRBV20-1 to TRBJ1-1; D unclear. CDR3 size: 13 residues. Germline V gene sequence: CDR1 DFQATT, CDR2 SNEGSKA (reference sequence). V was trimmed by 4 bases and J by 1 base, leaving 10 bases between them. CDR3 DNA: TGCAGTGCTACCCAGAGGTCGAACACTGAAGCTTTCTTT. This codes for CSATQRSNTEAFF.

The sample holds a few counts of this clonotype. This rearrangement joins TRBV4-1 to TRBJ2-3; D is uncertain. Germline loops: CDR1 MGHRA, CDR2 YSYEKL. Between the trimmed V and J ends, which lost 1 base and 2 bases, there was a span of 13 bases. The CDR3 totals 16 residues. The CDR3, as DNA: TGCGCCAGCAGCCAAGGGCATGATGGATTCACAGATACGCAGTATTTT. As protein: CASSQGHDGFTDTQYF.

The chain uses TRBV6-6 and TRBJ1-2, with D uncertain. V dropped 2 bases and J dropped 6 bases, with 19 bases sitting between them. Germline V gene data show CDR1 as MNHNY and CDR2 as SVGAGI (reference sequence). The CDR3 is made up of 16 amino acids. The CDR3 sequence is CASSYGKTRGAHGYTF. The CDR3 DNA sequence: TGTGCCAGCAGTTACGGCAAGACGCGGGGAGCGCATGGCTACACCTTC.

The rearrangement links TRBV5-1 to TRBJ2-3; perhaps TRBD2 as D (6 bases). V shed 1 base and J shed 2 bases, with 14 bases lying between them. The germline gives CDR1 SGHRS, CDR2 YFSETQ. The CDR3 is 16 residues long. CDR3 sequence reads: CASSLWSGLDTDTQYF. The CDR3 DNA is TGCGCCAGCAGCTTGTGGTCGGGACTCGACACAGATACGCAGTATTTT.

This clonotype was observed a few times. The CDR3 DNA reads as TGTGCCAGCAGCCCTAGCCGGGGAGATGGCTACACCTTC. Amino acids: CASSPSRGDGYTF. The chain joins TRBV12-3 or TRBV12-4 to TRBJ1-2, with no clear D. Trimming stripped 6 bases from V and 6 bases from J, with 14 bases between. CDR3 length: 13 residues.

J is TRBJ2-5 and V is TRBV12-3 or TRBV12-4, with 7 bases matching TRBD1. After removal of 8 bases from V and 0 bases from J, the junction contained 3 bases not matched to a gene. The CDR3 runs 13 residues. The CDR3 DNA sequence: TGTGCCAGCCAGACAGGGTACCAAGAGACCCAGTACTTC. Its protein is CASQTGYQETQYF.

This chain links TRBV4-1 with TRBJ2-3; the D is unclear. The length of the CDR3 is 15 residues. The germline V gene encodes CDR1 MGHRA and CDR2 YSYEKL. Deletions cut 1 base from V and 4 bases from J, with 12 bases between. The CDR3: CASSQVGLGADTQYF. The CDR3 nucleotides read TGCGCCAGCAGCCAAGTGGGTCTGGGCGCAGATACGCAGTATTTT.

This chain joins TRBV20-1 and TRBJ2-2; D uncertain. This CDR3 is 14 amino acids long. Between the trimmed V and J ends, which lost 7 bases and 8 bases, there was a span of 20 bases. Germline-derived CDR1 and CDR2 are DFQATT and SNEGSKA (reference sequence). The CDR3 sequence: CSVPKSLTPGELFF. CDR3 DNA sequence: TGCAGTGTCCCCAAGTCCCTTACGCCAGGGGAGCTGTTTTTT.

A few counts support this clonotype. The rearrangement joins TRBV6-1 to TRBJ1-5; TRBD1 matches 8 bases. The V segment lost 10 bases and the J segment 0 bases; nucleotides outside the gene matches: 5. Germline values: CDR1 MNHNS, CDR2 SASEGT. The CDR3 length is 14 residues. The CDR3 here is CAIRTGYSNQPQHF. CDR3 coding DNA: TGTGCCATCCGGACAGGGTATAGCAATCAGCCCCAGCATTTT.

This clonotype turned up a few times. A much larger clone lies one base from this, so it may be a read error. The genes are TRBV3-1 and TRBJ2-2; D is unclear. V was pared by 7 bases and J by 4 bases, with 4 bases between. The CDR3 length is 11 residues. The germline V gene encodes CDR1 LGHDT and CDR2 YNNKEL (reference sequence). The CDR3 coding sequence is TGTGCCAGCACCGCCACCGGGGAGCTGTTTTTT. Protein sequence: CASTATGELFF.

The V and J genes are TRBV12-3 or TRBV12-4 and TRBJ2-7; D possibly matches TRBD1 or TRBD2 (5 bases each). Trimming pared 6 bases from V and 7 bases from J, leaving 22 bases between. The CDR3 spans 15 residues. CDR3 amino acids: CASRTRDGYLGEQYV. The CDR3 nucleotides read TGTGCCAGCAGAACTAGGGACGGATATTTGGGGGAGCAGTACGTC.

This clonotype was seen more than once but under ten times. V gene TRBV11-2 combines with J gene TRBJ2-2; D ambiguous. This CDR3 is built from 13 residues. Between the trimmed V and J ends, which lost 0 bases and 7 bases, there was a span of 6 bases. Germline-derived CDR1 and CDR2 are SGHAT and FQNNGV. CDR3 in DNA: TGTGCCAGCAGCTTAGAAGCCGTCGGGGAGCTGTTTTTT. Amino acid sequence: CASSLEAVGELFF.

In its sample, this clonotype was seen a few times. The chain joins TRBV11-2 to TRBJ2-3; 9 positions agree with TRBD2. Germline trimming cut 1 base from V and 3 bases from J; bases unmatched to any gene: 2. Germline CDR1 reads SGHAT; CDR2 reads FQNNGV. The CDR3 has 15 residues. In DNA form, the CDR3 reads TGTGCCAGCAGCTTAGTCACTAGCGGGACAGATACGCAGTATTTT. Its translation is CASSLVTSGTDTQYF.

This clonotype was counted between two and nine times. The chain recombines TRBV20-1 with TRBJ2-1; the D gene is possibly TRBD2 (6 bases). V was pared by 5 bases and J by 9 bases, with 23 bases between. The germline V gene has CDR1 DFQATT and CDR2 SNEGSKA (reference sequence). The length of the CDR3 is 15 residues. CDR3 sequence: CSAVGVRRLGGEQFF. CDR3 DNA sequence: TGCAGTGCTGTGGGGGTTAGGCGCCTGGGGGGTGAGCAGTTCTTC.

In this sample, this clonotype turned up a few times. The chain uses TRBV20-1 and TRBJ1-6; TRBD1 agrees at 9 bases. The CDR3 runs 15 residues. V lost 3 bases, J lost 7 bases, and 7 bases stayed unmatched. The germline V gene has CDR1 DFQATT and CDR2 SNEGSKA (reference sequence). This chain's CDR3 is CSARAGQGLNSPLHF. The CDR3 region has the DNA TGCAGTGCTAGGGCGGGACAGGGTCTAAATTCACCCCTCCACTTT.

This clonotype was observed a handful of times. V usage is TRBV10-3 and J usage is TRBJ2-3; D possibly matches TRBD1 or TRBD2 (5 bases each). The ends were cut back, 10 bases at V and 12 bases at J, with 23 bases in the middle. Germline V gene sequence: CDR1 ENHRY, CDR2 SYGVKD. The CDR3 is 13 amino acids. Here the CDR3 reads CATRRGAAGSQYF. CDR3 coding DNA: TGTGCCACCCGCCGAGGGGCGGCCGGCTCCCAGTATTTT.

The rearrangement uses TRBV6-6 and TRBJ1-3; D gene unclear. Germline CDR1 MNHNY, CDR2 SVGAGI (reference sequence). Trimming shortened V by 2 bases and J by 3 bases, and 11 bases separated the two germline ends. This CDR3 region has 15 residues. CDR3 sequence: CASSYTGGGGNTIYF. The CDR3 coding sequence is TGTGCCAGCAGTTACACGGGTGGAGGTGGAAACACCATATATTTT.